These 3 T cell receptor beta chains were all obtained from the same sample, sequenced in a study of radiation and T cells in renal cell carcinoma (TCRdb year 2020). The time point label on this specimen signifies: tumor resected at nephrectomy. The sample's treatment or condition label, in plain terms: treatment-naive control, cytoreductive nephrectomy. To prepare the library, the immunoSEQ multiplex PCR assay was applied. This immuneACCESS table, as held by TCRdb, lists in-frame sequences with V and J called but not all clones. Of the missing ones, under half trace to an unresolved V gene in checked studies; the others have no known cause. In this sample the table shows about 15,000 clones, approximately 56% of which occur a single time. The ten largest clones capture 15% to 20% of the sample. The sample was tumor tissue, taken from a patient whose treatment was nephrectomy without radiotherapy. These receptors all stem from a man in his 60s with renal cell carcinoma.

The chain has TRBV27 and TRBJ2-1; the D is unclear. The CDR3 runs 15 residues. Trimming took 3 bases from V and 5 from J, leaving 14 bases between them. Germline CDR1 and CDR2: MNHEY and SMNVEV (reference sequence). The CDR3 nucleotides are TGTGCCAGCAGTTTTTTGGGAACGCCCAACAATGAGCAGTTCTTC. The encoded protein is CASSFLGTPNNEQFF.

This clone showed up just once. V is TRBV4-1 and J is TRBJ1-1; D not resolved. Trimming removed 2 bases at V and 1 base at J, with 5 bases between. Germline V gene lookup returns CDR1 MGHRA and CDR2 YSYEKL. CDR3 length: 13 residues. The CDR3 DNA follows: TGCGCCAGCAGCCAATCCGGGAACACTGAAGCTTTCTTT. Translation: CASSQSGNTEAFF.

The chain combines TRBV28 with TRBJ1-2, with TRBD1 identical over 8 bases. V dropped 5 bases and J dropped 2; count of bases not matched to a gene: 4. This CDR3 has 14 residues. From germline, CDR1 is MDHEN and CDR2 SYDVKM. CDR3 nucleotide sequence: TGTGCCAGCAGTATCCCAGGGGGCAACTATGGCTACACCTTC. It translates to CASSIPGGNYGYTF.